These T cell receptor beta chains were read from a single sample in a study of blood T cell repertoires in COVID-19. Clones were sequenced by immunoSEQ multiplex PCR, and TCRdb holds only the in-frame ones, with some missing. The profile shows 400,000 or so clones, approximately 90% of them singletons. Sequencing was done on a sample of peripheral blood. The origin of the receptors is a man aged 18-30 years with COVID-19, enrolled during active disease. CDR3s include the opening cysteine and the closing phenylalanine or tryptophan. The order of the fields is J gene, clone size, V gene, D gene, CDR3 DNA, CDR3 protein. The D gene is left open where the match is weak. Rows give clone size only sometimes, using once, few, many, or a class for an expanded clone.

J gene: TRBJ1-2; clone size: .; V gene: TRBV6-5; D gene: .; CDR3 DNA: TGTGCCAGCAGTCCCCGGGAGACTATCTATGGCTACACCTTC; CDR3 protein: CASSPRETIYGYTF
J gene: TRBJ2-7; clone size: .; V gene: TRBV5-1; D gene: .; CDR3 DNA: TGCGCCAGCAGCTTATCACACGGAGGTTCTTCCTACGAGCAGTACTTC; CDR3 protein: CASSLSHGGSSYEQYF
J gene: TRBJ2-5; clone size: .; V gene: TRBV5-5; D gene: .; CDR3 DNA: TGTGCCAGCAGCCCCGGGGTGGGGATTTTGGAGACCCAGTACTTC; CDR3 protein: CASSPGVGILETQYF
J gene: TRBJ2-3; clone size: .; V gene: TRBV4-1; D gene: TRBD2; CDR3 DNA: TGCGCCAGCAGCTCTCGGACTAGCGGAGATACGCAGTATTTT; CDR3 protein: CASSSRTSGDTQYF
J gene: TRBJ1-2; clone size: .; V gene: TRBV5-1; D gene: .; CDR3 DNA: TGCGCCAGCAGCTTGTGGGGCTCGTATGGCTACACCTTC; CDR3 protein: CASSLWGSYGYTF
J gene: TRBJ2-7; clone size: .; V gene: TRBV7-8; D gene: .; CDR3 DNA: TGTGCCAGCAGCTTATCCTGGGGAGTTTCGGACGAGCAGTACTTC; CDR3 protein: CASSLSWGVSDEQYF
J gene: TRBJ1-4; clone size: .; V gene: TRBV5-1; D gene: .; CDR3 DNA: TGCGCCAGCAGCTTACCAGGGGCAAATGAAAAACTGTTTTTT; CDR3 protein: CASSLPGANEKLFF
J gene: TRBJ1-2; clone size: .; V gene: TRBV5-1; D gene: .; CDR3 DNA: TGCGCCAGCAGCTTGGATTGGCAGGATGGCTACACCTTC; CDR3 protein: CASSLDWQDGYTF
J gene: TRBJ2-1; clone size: .; V gene: TRBV9; D gene: TRBD2; CDR3 DNA: TGTGCCAGCAGCGCCCAGACTAGCGGGGCGGGAGGTGAGCAGTTCTTC; CDR3 protein: CASSAQTSGAGGEQFF
J gene: TRBJ2-1; clone size: .; V gene: TRBV28; D gene: .; CDR3 DNA: TGTGCCAGCAGTTTCTTCGGCGGGAATGAGCAGTTCTTC; CDR3 protein: CASSFFGGNEQFF
J gene: TRBJ2-2; clone size: .; V gene: TRBV5-1; D gene: .; CDR3 DNA: TGCGCCAGCAGCCCCTACCGGACAGCGAACACCGGGGAGCTGTTTTTT; CDR3 protein: CASSPYRTANTGELFF
J gene: TRBJ2-4; clone size: .; V gene: TRBV5-8; D gene: TRBD2; CDR3 DNA: TGTGCCAGCAGCGGAGGACTAGCGGACATTCTAGCCAAAAACATTCAGTACTTC; CDR3 protein: CASSGGLADILAKNIQYF
J gene: TRBJ2-7; clone size: .; V gene: TRBV5-4; D gene: TRBD1; CDR3 DNA: TGTGCCAGCAGCGCCGACAGGGCTAGGGAGCAGTACTTC; CDR3 protein: CASSADRAREQYF
J gene: TRBJ2-2; clone size: .; V gene: TRBV5-1; D gene: .; CDR3 DNA: TGCGCCAGCAGTCTGAACACCGGGGAGCTGTTTTTT; CDR3 protein: CASSLNTGELFF
J gene: TRBJ2-1; clone size: .; V gene: TRBV4-1; D gene: TRBD2; CDR3 DNA: TGCGCCAGCAGCCAAGGATTAGCGGGATTGGGAAATGAGCAGTTCTTC; CDR3 protein: CASSQGLAGLGNEQFF
J gene: TRBJ1-1; clone size: once; V gene: TRBV29-1; D gene: TRBD1; CDR3 DNA: TGCAGCGTTTTAGGACAGGTCTCTGAAGCTTTCTTT; CDR3 protein: CSVLGQVSEAFF
J gene: TRBJ2-3; clone size: .; V gene: TRBV5-4; D gene: TRBD2; CDR3 DNA: TGTGCCAGCAGCCGAGCGGGGCCCAGCACAGATACGCAGTATTTT; CDR3 protein: CASSRAGPSTDTQYF
J gene: TRBJ2-5; clone size: .; V gene: TRBV11-2; D gene: TRBD2; CDR3 DNA: TGTGCCAGCAGAGGGACTACGTACCAAGAGACCCAGTACTTC; CDR3 protein: CASRGTTYQETQYF
J gene: TRBJ1-2; clone size: .; V gene: TRBV4-2; D gene: .; CDR3 DNA: TGTGCCAGCAGCCAAGAAGGGGCAGAGAACTATGGCTACACCTTC; CDR3 protein: CASSQEGAENYGYTF
J gene: TRBJ2-7; clone size: .; V gene: TRBV4-2; D gene: TRBD2; CDR3 DNA: TGTGCCAGCGGAGGGACTAGCGGGACCAACTACGAGCAGTACTTC; CDR3 protein: CASGGTSGTNYEQYF